These T cell receptor beta chains were read from a single sample in a study of blood T cells in healthy people across ages. One entry per CDR3 protein results from TCRdb running MiXCR on the 5' RACE reads. Among about 510,000 distinct CDR3 sequences listed, 27% were seen once. This sample also belongs to another study, concerning T cells of mothers and their children.

Sequencing input: blood. These receptors originate from a boy younger than 10 in good health. Each CDR3 is given with its conserved first and last residue. D genes are given only for firm matches. Some rows have no size entry. The others give once, few or many, or a class for an expanded clone.

j_call: TRBJ2-7; clone_size: NA; d_call: TRBD1; v_call: TRBV12-3/TRBV12-4; cdr3_nt: TGTGCCAGCAGTCCCCCCCGGGACAGCCCCTACGAGCAGTACTTC; cdr3_aa: CASSPPRDSPYEQYF
j_call: TRBJ2-1; clone_size: NA; d_call: NA; v_call: TRBV29-1; cdr3_nt: TGCAGCGTTGAATATGAGGGGGGCGAGCAGTTCTTC; cdr3_aa: CSVEYEGGEQFF
j_call: TRBJ2-3; clone_size: NA; d_call: TRBD2; v_call: TRBV7-2; cdr3_nt: TGTGCCAGCAGCCACCAAGCGGGGAGCACAGATACGCAGTATTTT; cdr3_aa: CASSHQAGSTDTQYF
j_call: TRBJ2-5; clone_size: few; d_call: NA; v_call: TRBV7-7; cdr3_nt: TGTGCCAGCAGCCCTATCCCAGGGAAAGAGACCCAGTACTTC; cdr3_aa: CASSPIPGKETQYF
j_call: TRBJ2-1; clone_size: NA; d_call: TRBD2; v_call: TRBV27; cdr3_nt: TGTGCCAGCAGTTGGGGTAGCGGGAGCAATGAGCAGTTCTTC; cdr3_aa: CASSWGSGSNEQFF
j_call: TRBJ2-7; clone_size: NA; d_call: TRBD2; v_call: TRBV4-1; cdr3_nt: TGCGCCAGCAGCCCCGAGCTAGCGGGAGGGCCCTACGAGCAGTACTTC; cdr3_aa: CASSPELAGGPYEQYF
j_call: TRBJ1-5; clone_size: NA; d_call: NA; v_call: TRBV6-8; cdr3_nt: TGTGCCAGCAGTTACGATTCGGGGAGACAGCCCCAGCATTTT; cdr3_aa: CASSYDSGRQPQHF
j_call: TRBJ2-3; clone_size: NA; d_call: NA; v_call: TRBV5-1; cdr3_nt: TGCGCCAGCAGCTTCCTTACCGTTAGCAGTGGCACAGATACGCAGTATTTT; cdr3_aa: CASSFLTVSSGTDTQYF
j_call: TRBJ2-7; clone_size: NA; d_call: NA; v_call: TRBV10-3; cdr3_nt: TGTGCCACCGCAGCGAGCTCCTACGAGCAGTACTTC; cdr3_aa: CATAASSYEQYF
j_call: TRBJ2-3; clone_size: few; d_call: TRBD2; v_call: TRBV7-9; cdr3_nt: TGTGCCAGCAGCTCGATCTGGACTAGCGGGGAGTACACAGATACGCAGTATTTT; cdr3_aa: CASSSIWTSGEYTDTQYF
j_call: TRBJ2-7; clone_size: few; d_call: NA; v_call: TRBV2; cdr3_nt: TGTGCCAGCAACCCAGGGGGGTACGAGCAGTACTTC; cdr3_aa: CASNPGGYEQYF
j_call: TRBJ2-5; clone_size: many; d_call: NA; v_call: TRBV10-3; cdr3_nt: TGTGCCATCAGTATATGGACCGGAGAGACCCAGTACTTC; cdr3_aa: CAISIWTGETQYF
j_call: TRBJ1-2; clone_size: NA; d_call: NA; v_call: TRBV20-1; cdr3_nt: TGCAGTGCTAGTGGGTTCGACTTGAACTATGGCTACACCTTC; cdr3_aa: CSASGFDLNYGYTF
j_call: TRBJ2-5; clone_size: NA; d_call: NA; v_call: TRBV10-3; cdr3_nt: TGTGCCATCAGTGACGCGTGGAGGAGTCAAGAGACCCAGTACTTC; cdr3_aa: CAISDAWRSQETQYF
j_call: TRBJ2-1; clone_size: NA; d_call: NA; v_call: TRBV12-3/TRBV12-4; cdr3_nt: TGTGCCAGCAGCCGTTGGAGCTCCTACAATGAGCAGTTCTTC; cdr3_aa: CASSRWSSYNEQFF
j_call: TRBJ2-1; clone_size: NA; d_call: NA; v_call: TRBV19; cdr3_nt: TGTGCCAGTAGTATAGATAGTTCGAGTTCCTACAATGAGCAGTTCTTC; cdr3_aa: CASSIDSSSSYNEQFF
j_call: TRBJ2-1; clone_size: few; d_call: TRBD2; v_call: TRBV5-5; cdr3_nt: TGTGCCAGCAGCTTGGAGACTAGCGGGGCTGTGGATGAGCAGTTCTTC; cdr3_aa: CASSLETSGAVDEQFF
j_call: TRBJ2-1; clone_size: few; d_call: TRBD1; v_call: TRBV3-1; cdr3_nt: TGTGCCAGCAGCCAAACCGACAGGGAGCGTTCCAATGAGCAGTTCTTC; cdr3_aa: CASSQTDRERSNEQFF
j_call: TRBJ2-3; clone_size: NA; d_call: NA; v_call: TRBV7-7; cdr3_nt: TGTGCCAGCAGCCAAAGCCATACTAGCACAGATACGCAGTATTTT; cdr3_aa: CASSQSHTSTDTQYF
j_call: TRBJ2-7; clone_size: few; d_call: NA; v_call: TRBV15; cdr3_nt: TGTGCCACCAGCAGAGAGCAGGGGGGCTACGAGCAGTACTTC; cdr3_aa: CATSREQGGYEQYF
j_call: TRBJ2-1; clone_size: NA; d_call: NA; v_call: TRBV20-1; cdr3_nt: TGCAGTGCCCCGTCCCCCAGCTCCTACAATGAGCAGTTCTTC; cdr3_aa: CSAPSPSSYNEQFF
j_call: TRBJ2-7; clone_size: NA; d_call: NA; v_call: TRBV6-2/TRBV6-3; cdr3_nt: TGTGCCAGCAGTCCCAGGACAAACTCCTACGAGCAGTACTTC; cdr3_aa: CASSPRTNSYEQYF
j_call: TRBJ1-1; clone_size: NA; d_call: NA; v_call: TRBV12-3/TRBV12-4; cdr3_nt: TGTGCCAGCAGTTCTAGGGGCACTGAAGCTTTCTTT; cdr3_aa: CASSSRGTEAFF
j_call: TRBJ2-5; clone_size: NA; d_call: NA; v_call: TRBV20-1; cdr3_nt: TGCAGTGCTTACCCGACTAAGACGAGGGAGACCCAGTACTTC; cdr3_aa: CSAYPTKTRETQYF
j_call: TRBJ2-1; clone_size: few; d_call: TRBD2; v_call: TRBV29-1; cdr3_nt: TGCAGCGTTGAAGATCGTGCTAGCGGGAGGCTCAGTGAGCAGTTCTTC; cdr3_aa: CSVEDRASGRLSEQFF
j_call: TRBJ2-1; clone_size: NA; d_call: TRBD2; v_call: TRBV9; cdr3_nt: TGTGCCAGCAGCAGGGGAGGGCAGGGTCCCTACAATGAGCAGTTCTTC; cdr3_aa: CASSRGGQGPYNEQFF
j_call: TRBJ2-1; clone_size: NA; d_call: NA; v_call: TRBV10-3; cdr3_nt: TGTGCCATCAGTGAGTCGAGCGGTTCCTCCTACAATGAGCAGTTCTTC; cdr3_aa: CAISESSGSSYNEQFF
j_call: TRBJ2-5; clone_size: NA; d_call: NA; v_call: TRBV29-1; cdr3_nt: TGCAGCGTTACAGGGCCCCAAGGGGAGACCCAGTACTTC; cdr3_aa: CSVTGPQGETQYF
j_call: TRBJ1-2; clone_size: NA; d_call: TRBD1; v_call: TRBV7-9; cdr3_nt: TGTGCCAGCAGCTATCTGGGACAGGGGGCAGATGGCTACACCTTC; cdr3_aa: CASSYLGQGADGYTF
j_call: TRBJ2-5; clone_size: NA; d_call: TRBD2; v_call: TRBV20-1; cdr3_nt: TGCAGTGCTATCTCTAGCGGGGGTAAGACCCAGTACTTC; cdr3_aa: CSAISSGGKTQYF
j_call: TRBJ2-7; clone_size: NA; d_call: TRBD2; v_call: TRBV12-5; cdr3_nt: TGTGCTAGTGGTCCCATGACTAGCGGCTCCTACGAGCAGTACTTC; cdr3_aa: CASGPMTSGSYEQYF
j_call: TRBJ1-2; clone_size: NA; d_call: TRBD1; v_call: TRBV20-1; cdr3_nt: TGCAGTGCTAGAGATCTTGACAGGGGTAACTATGGCTACACCTTC; cdr3_aa: CSARDLDRGNYGYTF
j_call: TRBJ2-7; clone_size: few; d_call: NA; v_call: TRBV3-1; cdr3_nt: TGTGCCAGCAGCCAAGGGACTCAGGGGTCTGAAGGGGCTTGCTTC; cdr3_aa: CASSQGTQGSEGACF
j_call: TRBJ2-1; clone_size: once; d_call: NA; v_call: TRBV20-1; cdr3_nt: TGCAGTGCCAGAAGATTATACGACAGCTCCAATGAGCAGTTCTTC; cdr3_aa: CSARRLYDSSNEQFF
j_call: TRBJ2-5; clone_size: many; d_call: NA; v_call: TRBV6-2/TRBV6-3; cdr3_nt: TGTGCCAGCAGTTCCCTATCTGTGGAGGAGACCCAGTACTTC; cdr3_aa: CASSSLSVEETQYF
j_call: TRBJ2-1; clone_size: NA; d_call: TRBD2; v_call: TRBV5-5; cdr3_nt: TGTGCCAGCAGCTTGGCTGGCGGGAGTCTCGATGAGCAGTTCTTC; cdr3_aa: CASSLAGGSLDEQFF
j_call: TRBJ2-1; clone_size: once; d_call: NA; v_call: TRBV9; cdr3_nt: TGTGCCAGCAGCGCCTTAGCGCCCTACTACCACAATGAGCAGTTCTTC; cdr3_aa: CASSALAPYYHNEQFF
j_call: TRBJ1-1; clone_size: NA; d_call: NA; v_call: TRBV12-3/TRBV12-4; cdr3_nt: TGTGCCAGCAGTTCTAAAGGGACTGAAGCTTTCTTT; cdr3_aa: CASSSKGTEAFF
j_call: TRBJ2-7; clone_size: NA; d_call: NA; v_call: TRBV5-1; cdr3_nt: TGCGCCAGCAGCTTGGTTGTCGGCTCCTACGAGCAGTACTTC; cdr3_aa: CASSLVVGSYEQYF
j_call: TRBJ2-7; clone_size: NA; d_call: NA; v_call: TRBV28; cdr3_nt: TGTGCCAGCACCTCCCCAGGCTTGGTCTACGAGCAGTACTTC; cdr3_aa: CASTSPGLVYEQYF
j_call: TRBJ2-5; clone_size: NA; d_call: NA; v_call: TRBV7-9; cdr3_nt: TGTGCCAGCAGCTTCCCGTCGCAAGAGACCCAGTACTTC; cdr3_aa: CASSFPSQETQYF
j_call: TRBJ2-5; clone_size: few; d_call: NA; v_call: TRBV7-3; cdr3_nt: TGTGCCAGCAGCTTAACCAGTTTGGAGACCCAGTACTTC; cdr3_aa: CASSLTSLETQYF
j_call: TRBJ2-2; clone_size: NA; d_call: TRBD2; v_call: TRBV4-1; cdr3_nt: TGCGCCAGCAGCCAATTTAGCGGGAGAGCTGCGAACACCGGGGAGCTGTTTTTT; cdr3_aa: CASSQFSGRAANTGELFF
j_call: TRBJ2-5; clone_size: NA; d_call: TRBD1; v_call: TRBV2; cdr3_nt: TGTGCCAGCAGTGAATCACCCGGGACAGAAGAGACCCAGTACTTC; cdr3_aa: CASSESPGTEETQYF
j_call: TRBJ2-3; clone_size: few; d_call: TRBD2; v_call: TRBV4-1; cdr3_nt: TGCGCCAGCAGCCACCTTCTAGCGGGAGGGCCTGGAAGAGATACGCAGTATTTT; cdr3_aa: CASSHLLAGGPGRDTQYF
j_call: TRBJ2-5; clone_size: NA; d_call: NA; v_call: TRBV6-5; cdr3_nt: TGTGCCAGCAGTTACTCGGAGGGTGGGGGGGAGACCCAGTACTTC; cdr3_aa: CASSYSEGGGETQYF
j_call: TRBJ1-2; clone_size: NA; d_call: NA; v_call: TRBV14; cdr3_nt: TGTGCCAGCAGCCTCCTTGGGTATGGGGGCTACACCTTC; cdr3_aa: CASSLLGYGGYTF
j_call: TRBJ2-7; clone_size: NA; d_call: NA; v_call: TRBV4-3; cdr3_nt: TGCGCCAGCAGCCCATGGGCGGTCTCCTACGAGCAGTACTTC; cdr3_aa: CASSPWAVSYEQYF
j_call: TRBJ2-3; clone_size: NA; d_call: TRBD2; v_call: TRBV6-2/TRBV6-3; cdr3_nt: TGTGCCAGCAGTTCTGATATCTTTGCATTCGGACTAGATCTTAAAGATACGCAGTATTTT; cdr3_aa: CASSSDIFAFGLDLKDTQYF
j_call: TRBJ2-7; clone_size: NA; d_call: NA; v_call: TRBV9; cdr3_nt: TGTGCCAGCAGCGTAAACCCGGAATCCGCCTACGAGCAGTACTTC; cdr3_aa: CASSVNPESAYEQYF
j_call: TRBJ2-5; clone_size: NA; d_call: TRBD1; v_call: TRBV4-1; cdr3_nt: TGCGCCAGCAGCCAAGGCTACACAGGGGGCAGAGAGACCCAATACTTC; cdr3_aa: CASSQGYTGGRETQYF
j_call: TRBJ1-5; clone_size: few; d_call: TRBD1; v_call: TRBV10-2; cdr3_nt: TGCGCCAGCAGTGCTCTCAGGGGGGATCAGCCCCAGCATTTT; cdr3_aa: CASSALRGDQPQHF
j_call: TRBJ2-6; clone_size: NA; d_call: NA; v_call: TRBV7-2; cdr3_nt: TGTGCCAGCAGCTTCCGTACTGGGACTGGGGCCAACGTCCTGACTTTC; cdr3_aa: CASSFRTGTGANVLTF
j_call: TRBJ2-7; clone_size: few; d_call: TRBD2; v_call: TRBV2; cdr3_nt: TGTGCCAGCAGTGCACAGCGGGGAGAGCAGTACTTC; cdr3_aa: CASSAQRGEQYF
j_call: TRBJ2-7; clone_size: NA; d_call: NA; v_call: TRBV18; cdr3_nt: TGTGCCAGCTCACCACCAGGTAGACAGAAGGACGAGCAGTACTTC; cdr3_aa: CASSPPGRQKDEQYF
j_call: TRBJ1-5; clone_size: NA; d_call: NA; v_call: TRBV24-1; cdr3_nt: TGTGCCACCAGTGATTGTCGACCCCAGGGTTTTCAGCCCCAGCATTTT; cdr3_aa: CATSDCRPQGFQPQHF
j_call: TRBJ1-1; clone_size: few; d_call: TRBD1; v_call: TRBV6-6; cdr3_nt: TGTGCCAGCAGTCCCGCCAAGACAGGGACGACTGAAGCTTTCTTT; cdr3_aa: CASSPAKTGTTEAFF
j_call: TRBJ2-7; clone_size: NA; d_call: TRBD1; v_call: TRBV23-1; cdr3_nt: TGCGCCAGCAGTCGCGAGACCGGGACAGGGTCCTACGAGCAGTACTTC; cdr3_aa: CASSRETGTGSYEQYF
j_call: TRBJ2-5; clone_size: NA; d_call: NA; v_call: TRBV7-9; cdr3_nt: TGTGCCAGCAGCTTACTTGCCCAACAAGAGACCCAGTACTTC; cdr3_aa: CASSLLAQQETQYF